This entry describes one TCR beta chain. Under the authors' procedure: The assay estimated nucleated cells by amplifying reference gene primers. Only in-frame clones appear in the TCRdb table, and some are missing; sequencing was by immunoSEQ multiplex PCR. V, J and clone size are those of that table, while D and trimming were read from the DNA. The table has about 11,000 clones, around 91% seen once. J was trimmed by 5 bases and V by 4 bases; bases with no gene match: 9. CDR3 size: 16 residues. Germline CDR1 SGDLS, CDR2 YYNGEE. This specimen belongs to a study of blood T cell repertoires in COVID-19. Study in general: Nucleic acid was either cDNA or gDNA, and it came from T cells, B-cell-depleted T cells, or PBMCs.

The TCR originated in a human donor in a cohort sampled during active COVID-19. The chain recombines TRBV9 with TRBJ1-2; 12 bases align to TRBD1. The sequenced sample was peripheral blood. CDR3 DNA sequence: TGTGCCAGCAGCCAGGGGACAGGGGGCAATGTATATGGCTACACCTTC. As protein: CASSQGTGGNVYGYTF.